The T cell receptor (beta chain) under discussion was sequenced for a study of T cell responses to AZD1222 COVID-19 vaccine. For this clone: What it binds is not known.

Only in-frame clones appear in the TCRdb table, and some are missing; sequencing was by immunoSEQ multiplex PCR. The sample lists some 150,000 clones, less than 95% occurring once. Study results and caveats: A rise in Spike-specific TCR breadth and depth followed two AZD1222 doses. Donors skewed white British and female; clonal diversity was possibly underestimated.

This CDR3 has 14 residues. V was cut by 10 bases and J by 0 bases, with 13 bases left in between. The germline V gene encodes CDR1 SGDLS and CDR2 YYNGEE. Source: peripheral blood, taken on day 0 of AZD1222 vaccination. The sequence came from an adult in good health. This chain links TRBV9 with TRBJ1-4, with D possibly being TRBD1 (5 bases). The CDR3 protein is CASARGATNEKLFF. CDR3 nucleotides: TGTGCCTCAGCTAGGGGAGCAACTAATGAAAAACTGTTTTTT. Full variable domain (rest looked up from reference TRBV9 and TRBJ1-4): DSGVTQTPKHLITATGQRVTLRCSPRSGDLSVYWYQQSLDQGLQFLIQYYNGEERAKGNILERFSAQQFPDLHSELNLSSLELGDSALYFCASARGATNEKLFFGSGTQLSVL.